This T cell receptor (beta chain) was captured in a study of blood T cell repertoires in COVID-19. Study-wide context: PBMCs, B-cell-depleted T cells, or T cells were the source of the cDNA or gDNA that made up the material.

Each exposed participant met a COVID-19 case in the 2 weeks preceding study entry. Trimming left V 3 bases short and J 5 bases short, with 7 bases between. CDR3 length: 12 amino acids. Germline assignment: CDR1 SGHDN and CDR2 FVKESK. Method: immunoSEQ multiplex PCR; TCRdb's copy keeps in-frame clones and lacks some. The sample lists approximately 200,000 clones, 80% to 90% occurring once. The genes are TRBV14 and TRBJ1-2; no reliable D call. The TCR comes from a woman in her 30s who had been exposed to COVID-19. Sample: PBMCs or T cells enriched from blood (not recorded which). CDR3 sequence: CASSQSLYGYTF. Written as DNA, the CDR3 is TGTGCCAGCAGCCAGTCCTTGTATGGCTACACCTTC.